This T cell receptor beta chain was identified during a study of OX40 agonist ivuxolimab in advanced cancers. Findings of the study overall: It was not determined which antigens were specifically recognized by the peripheral T cells that had undergone clonal expansion.

Generated by immunoSEQ multiplex PCR, the TCRdb table keeps only in-frame clones and is missing some. Here the sample spans about 58,000 clones, roughly 85% being singletons. In its sample, this clone was seen a few times. Its antigen is currently unknown. The V gene's germline CDR1 is SGHTA and CDR2 FQGTGA. V was pared by 3 bases and J by 6 bases, with 12 bases between. The CDR3 covers 15 residues. The receptor was isolated from an adult with an advanced solid tumor such as melanoma, head and neck, liver or kidney cancer. V and J are TRBV7-3 and TRBJ1-6, with a tentative D call TRBD1 (6 bases). Sequenced material: CD4+ or CD8+ T cells sorted from blood, taken in a trial of the OX40 agonist ivuxolimab. CDR3 sequence (DNA): TGTGCCAGCAGCTTCGGAGAGGGGGGTAATTCACCCCTCCACTTT. The encoded protein is CASSFGEGGNSPLHF.